This TCR beta chain was profiled in a study of cytomegalovirus exposure and HLA in healthy donors. The junction had 2 bases not matched to a gene; V was cut back by 6 bases and J by 0 bases. CDR3 length: 15 amino acids. Germline CDR1 reads MNHEY; CDR2 reads SMNVEV (reference sequence). PCR involved 60 Vbeta and 13 Jbeta primers. Original handling: An analysis performed later counted around 86 million unique TCR beta chains (roughly 11 million of them shared). TCRdb's copy holds only in-frame clones and misses some; the assay was immunoSEQ multiplex PCR. Clone size and the V and J calls come from that table; the DNA yielded D and trimming. The ten most abundant clones cover 0.7% to 1% of a sample with 150,000 to 200,000 clones.

The chain couples TRBV27 to TRBJ2-1; TRBD2 matches 10 bases. Sequenced input: PBMCs. This sequence originates from a woman between 18 and 29 years old in good health and CMV-seropositive. CDR3 in amino acids: CASRRTSGSYNEQFF. Written as DNA, the CDR3 is TGTGCCAGCAGGAGGACTAGCGGCTCCTACAATGAGCAGTTCTTC.